A single sample gave rise to the 21 T cell receptor beta chains below, sequenced in a study of cytomegalovirus exposure and HLA in healthy donors. The PCR was carried out with 60 Vbeta primers and 13 Jbeta primers. The protocol was immunoSEQ multiplex PCR, while the TCRdb copy is restricted to in-frame clones and leaves out a portion. Its table lists 80,000 or so clones. Sample: PBMCs. The receptor source for this set is a woman in her thirties in good health and CMV-seronegative.

The chain is built from TRBV4-1 and TRBJ1-1; TRBD1 agrees at 11 bases. This CDR3 comprises 15 residues. Germline CDR1 is MGHRA and CDR2 is YSYEKL. V dropped 4 bases and J dropped 6; count of bases not matched to a gene: 7. In DNA, the CDR3 is TGCGCCAGCAGCCCGGACAGGGGGCGGAGGGCTGAAGCTTTCTTT. This gives the protein CASSPDRGRRAEAFF.

The rearrangement links TRBV7-9 to TRBJ2-1; 7 nucleotides agree with TRBD1. The V gene end was trimmed by 4 bases and the J gene end by 0 bases; junction bases not matched to a gene: 3. The CDR3 consists of 15 residues. CDR1 is SEHNR and CDR2 is FQNEAQ in the germline V gene (reference sequence). The CDR3 sequence: CASSYRDSSYNEQFF. CDR3 nucleotide sequence: TGTGCCAGCAGCTACCGGGACAGCTCCTACAATGAGCAGTTCTTC.

The rearrangement uses TRBV30 and TRBJ2-7; possibly TRBD1 for D (5 bases). The CDR3 loop spans 12 amino acids. Germline V gene data show CDR1 as GTSNPN and CDR2 as SVGIG (reference sequence). V gave up 8 bases and J gave up 2 bases, with 13 bases separating them. The CDR3 sequence: CAGSDSAYEQYF. The DNA of the CDR3 is TGTGCCGGCTCAGACAGCGCCTACGAGCAGTACTTC.

The rearrangement joins TRBV5-1 to TRBJ1-1; perhaps TRBD1 as D (5 bases). Deletions cut 4 bases from V and 2 bases from J, with 12 bases between. This CDR3 has 14 residues. In germline, CDR1 is SGHRS, CDR2 YFSETQ. In nucleotides, the CDR3 is TGCGCCAGCAGCATAACAGGATCTAACACTGAAGCTTTCTTT. This sequence encodes CASSITGSNTEAFF.

The chain is built from TRBV30 and TRBJ2-7; D perhaps matches TRBD2 (6 bases). CDR1 GTSNPN and CDR2 SVGIG come from the germline V gene (reference sequence). V was trimmed by 3 bases and J by 3 bases, leaving 15 bases between them. The CDR3 runs to 14 residues. The CDR3 DNA sequence: TGTGCCTGGAGGGGGGGATCTGGGGGCTACGAGCAGTACTTC. Translation gives CAWRGGSGGYEQYF.

V is TRBV14 and J is TRBJ1-2, with a tentative D call TRBD1 (5 bases). CDR1 and CDR2 (germline): SGHDN, FVKESK. The V and J ends lost 7 bases and 6 bases respectively, with 30 bases between them. This CDR3 has 18 residues. The CDR3 loop is CASKPVGRGGRRGHGYTF. The CDR3 nucleotides are TGTGCCAGCAAGCCGGTGGGGAGGGGCGGCAGACGGGGCCATGGCTACACCTTC.

V and J are TRBV20-1 and TRBJ1-1; unclear D gene. The V gene's germline CDR1 is DFQATT and CDR2 SNEGSKA (reference sequence). The CDR3 spans 11 residues. The V and J ends lost 5 bases and 4 bases respectively, with 8 bases between them. CDR3 in amino acids: CSAGWSTEAFF. CDR3 in DNA: TGCAGTGCTGGGTGGAGCACTGAAGCTTTCTTT.

The chain couples TRBV6-5 to TRBJ1-1; the match to TRBD1 covers 8 bases. This CDR3 region has 16 residues. V trimming: 2 bases; J trimming: 5 bases; junction bases outside the gene matches: 10. Germline V gives CDR1 MNHEY, CDR2 SVGAGI. In DNA, the CDR3 is TGTGCCAGCAGTTACCACCCCACAGGGGGTGGGACTGAAGCTTTCTTT. This sequence encodes CASSYHPTGGGTEAFF.

The rearrangement uses TRBV29-1 and TRBJ2-3; perhaps TRBD2 as D (5 bases). Germline V CDR1 and CDR2: SQVTM, ANQGSEA. This CDR3 comprises 13 residues. Trimming took off 1 base at V and 4 bases at J, with 9 bases between the two ends. CDR3 nucleotide sequence: TGCAGCGTTGAAGGGATAGCGCCAGATACGCAGTATTTT. Translation gives CSVEGIAPDTQYF.

This chain uses TRBV5-1 with TRBJ2-7, with 7 bases matching TRBD1. Trimming took 3 bases from V and 1 from J; bases not matched to a gene: 4. This CDR3 is 14 amino acids long. CDR1 SGHRS and CDR2 YFSETQ come from the germline V gene. The CDR3: CASSSRDRSYEQYF. The CDR3 region has the DNA TGCGCCAGCAGCTCCCGGGACAGATCCTACGAGCAGTACTTC.

The chain is built from TRBV30 and TRBJ1-1; TRBD1 matches 7 bases. V was clipped by 0 bases and J by 5 bases; unmatched bases: 9. The CDR3 is 15 residues long. The germline V gene encodes CDR1 GTSNPN and CDR2 SVGIG (reference sequence). CDR3 region: CAWSVNGRGVTEAFF. CDR3 nucleotides: TGTGCCTGGAGTGTAAATGGCAGGGGGGTAACTGAAGCTTTCTTT.

The chain is built from TRBV29-1 and TRBJ2-7, with 8 bases matching TRBD2. CDR1 is SQVTM, CDR2 ANQGSEA, per germline. The junction had 7 bases not matched to a gene; V was cut back by 0 bases and J by 6 bases. The CDR3 sequence is 14 residues long. The CDR3 loop reads CSVEDSFGGGEQYF. DNA for the CDR3: TGCAGCGTTGAAGATTCGTTCGGGGGGGGCGAGCAGTACTTC.

The gene calls are TRBV5-5 and TRBJ2-5; 13 positions match TRBD2. Unmatched junction bases numbered 17, after V lost 5 bases and J lost 7 bases. Per the germline V gene, CDR1 is SGHKS and CDR2 is YYEKEE (reference sequence). This CDR3 has 18 residues. The DNA for the CDR3 is TGTGCCAGCAGTACCGGGACTAGCGGGACGCTCAGACGGGGGACCCAGTACTTC. It yields the protein CASSTGTSGTLRRGTQYF. The whole variable domain, filled in from reference TRBV5-5 and TRBJ2-5, reads DAGVTQSPTHLIKTRGQQVTLRCSPISGHKSVSWYQQVLGQGPQFIFQYYEKEERGRGNFPDRFSARQFPNYSSELNVNALLLGDSALYLCASSTGTSGTLRRGTQYFGPGTRLLVL.

V gene TRBV4-1 combines with J gene TRBJ2-1, with unresolved D. In germline, CDR1 is MGHRA, CDR2 YSYEKL. V lost 1 base to trimming and J lost 5 bases, with 6 bases between them. The CDR3 runs 13 residues. CDR3 residues: CASSQGANNEQFF. The CDR3 region has the DNA TGCGCCAGCAGCCAAGGAGCGAACAATGAGCAGTTCTTC.

V is TRBV7-9 and J is TRBJ2-7; TRBD1 might be the D (6 bases). CDR3 length: 12 residues. Looked up from germline, CDR1 is SEHNR and CDR2 is FQNEAQ (reference sequence). V shed 3 bases and J shed 7 bases, with 10 bases lying between them. In nucleotides, the CDR3 is TGTGCCAGCAGCTTTCAACAGGGTGAGCAGTACTTC. Protein: CASSFQQGEQYF.

The chain uses TRBV27 and TRBJ1-1, with 7 bases that match TRBD1. V lost 6 bases and J lost 5; bases outside the gene matches: 12. The V gene's germline CDR1 is MNHEY and CDR2 SMNVEV (reference sequence). The CDR3 spans 15 residues. The DNA for the CDR3 is TGTGCCAGCAGACCGAACAACAGGGGAGTAACTGAAGCTTTCTTT. Translation gives CASRPNNRGVTEAFF.

This chain connects TRBV27 to TRBJ2-5, with a weak D call TRBD2 (7 bases). With 4 bases removed from V and 5 bases from J, the gap between germline ends came to 14 bases. The CDR3 covers 14 residues. The germline V gene encodes CDR1 MNHEY and CDR2 SMNVEV (reference sequence). The CDR3 here is CASSSPGGRETQYF. CDR3 DNA: TGTGCCAGCAGTTCGCCGGGGGGCCGGGAGACCCAGTACTTC.

The chain recombines TRBV30 with TRBJ1-1; the D is unclear. The CDR3 length is 14 residues. The germline V and J ends were trimmed by 8 bases and 0 bases, with 16 bases remaining between them. CDR1 is GTSNPN and CDR2 is SVGIG in the germline V gene (reference sequence). CDR3 amino acids: CAGRSGSMNTEAFF. CDR3 coding DNA: TGTGCCGGCAGGTCCGGGAGCATGAACACTGAAGCTTTCTTT.

This sequence joins TRBV6-5 and TRBJ1-1; TRBD1 is a possible D gene (5 bases). V was pared by 0 bases and J by 0 bases, with 11 bases between. The CDR3 is 16 amino acids. Germline CDR1 MNHEY, CDR2 SVGAGI. The CDR3 reads CASSYSARAMNTEAFF. The CDR3, as DNA: TGTGCCAGCAGTTACTCGGCCAGGGCGATGAACACTGAAGCTTTCTTT.

The chain combines TRBV27 with TRBJ2-5, with D maybe TRBD2 (6 bases). Germline loops: CDR1 MNHEY, CDR2 SMNVEV (reference sequence). The CDR3 length is 14 residues. The V gene lost 5 bases and the J gene lost 3 bases, with 13 bases spanning the gap. The CDR3 DNA reads as TGTGCCAGCAGTCCGGGGACTGGAAAAGAGACCCAGTACTTC. It specifies CASSPGTGKETQYF.

The J gene is TRBJ1-2, the V gene TRBV2; possibly TRBD1 for D (5 bases). The germline CDR1 and CDR2 sequences are SNHLY and FYNNEI. The CDR3 length is 14 residues. The V end lost 3 bases, the J end lost 2 bases, and 10 bases lay between the germline ends. The CDR3 DNA reads as TGTGCCAGCAGTGACCAGGGCAACAACTATGGCTACACCTTC. As protein: CASSDQGNNYGYTF.